A single sample gave rise to the 14 T cell receptor beta chains below, sequenced in a study of blood T cells in healthy people across ages. Sample-barcoded 5' priming and a J-beta primer mix drove a second PCR of about 6 to 12 cycles. TCRdb ran MiXCR on the 5' RACE reads and lists one entry per CDR3 protein. Among over 950,000 distinct CDR3 sequences listed, about two fifths were seen once. Sequences were obtained from blood. The receptors were sampled from a man aged 18-30 years in good health.

The gene calls are TRBV20-1 and TRBJ2-6; D is uncertain. This CDR3 has 15 residues. CDR1 is DFQATT, CDR2 SNEGSKA, per germline (reference sequence). V was shortened by 0 bases and J by 4 bases, with 10 bases between the two germline ends. This chain's CDR3 is CSARDPASGANVLTF. The DNA for the CDR3 is TGCAGTGCTAGAGACCCCGCTTCCGGGGCCAACGTCCTGACTTTC.

Comment on this clonotype: The CDR3 does not close with the conserved phenylalanine or tryptophan, likely indicating a read error. V gene TRBV12-3 or TRBV12-4 combines with J gene TRBJ1-1; 7 nucleotides line up with TRBD1. The CDR3 is made up of 15 amino acids. Trimming at V came to 6 bases and at J to 0 bases, leaving 7 bases not matched to a gene. CDR3 in DNA: TGTGCCAGCAGGTCTGGACAGGTTCTGAACACTGAAGCTTTCATT. Protein product: CASRSGQVLNTEAFI.

This rearrangement joins TRBV12-3 or TRBV12-4 to TRBJ1-5, with D possibly matching TRBD1 (6 bases). The CDR3 extends over 13 amino acids. V was cut by 8 bases and J by 1 base, with 9 bases left in between. CDR3 sequence: CASDGQSNQPQHF. The CDR3 DNA reads TGTGCCAGCGACGGACAGAGCAATCAGCCCCAGCATTTT.

There are a few counts of this clonotype. V gene TRBV7-2 combines with J gene TRBJ1-6, with TRBD1 as a possible D gene (5 bases). V was clipped by 1 base and J by 8 bases, with 21 bases between them. The CDR3 has 18 amino acids. Germline V gives CDR1 SGHTA, CDR2 FQGNSA. The CDR3 region has the DNA TGTGCCAGCAGCTTAGATATCTCCAGGGTAAACCTCGATTCACCCCTCCACTTT. Encoded protein: CASSLDISRVNLDSPLHF.

The rearrangement joins TRBV4-1 to TRBJ1-2; D might be TRBD1 (5 bases). Germline loops: CDR1 MGHRA, CDR2 YSYEKL. This CDR3 comprises 14 residues. V lost 4 bases and J 5 bases, leaving 14 bases between the germline ends. The chain's CDR3 is CASSLTRGKYGYTF. CDR3 coding DNA: TGCGCCAGCAGCCTGACTCGGGGGAAGTATGGCTACACCTTC.

There are a few counts of this clonotype. V is TRBV25-1 and J is TRBJ1-2; D is unclear. V lost 6 bases and J lost 3, with 14 bases in between. From germline, CDR1 is MGHDK and CDR2 SYGVNS. CDR3 length: 14 amino acids. CDR3 nucleotides: TGTGCCAGCAGCCTAGACGCGGGAGACTATGGCTACACCTTC. Amino acid sequence: CASSLDAGDYGYTF.

This clonotype was detected ten times or more. The chain carries TRBV29-1 and TRBJ2-7; D is unresolved. Trimming stripped 3 bases from V and 1 base from J, with 7 bases between. CDR3 length: 12 residues. Germline-derived CDR1 and CDR2 are SQVTM and ANQGSEA. In nucleotides, the CDR3 is TGCAGCGTTGAGGACGGGTCCTACGAGCAGTACTTC. Its protein is CSVEDGSYEQYF.

This clonotype was counted a few times. The chain recombines TRBV5-5 with TRBJ2-1; 15 bases match TRBD2. The CDR3 extends over 17 amino acids. The germline gives CDR1 SGHKS, CDR2 YYEKEE (reference sequence). The ends lost 2 bases at V and 3 bases at J; junction bases unmatched: 3. The DNA for the CDR3 is TGTGCCAGCAGCTTTGGGACTAGCGGGGGGCACTACAATGAGCAGTTCTTC. It is translated as CASSFGTSGGHYNEQFF.

This clonotype was recorded once. This chain links TRBV12-3 or TRBV12-4 with TRBJ1-6; D gene unclear. Trimming stripped 5 bases from V and 10 bases from J, with 15 bases between. The CDR3 runs to 14 residues. The CDR3: CASSQSSRPSPLHF. DNA for the CDR3: TGTGCCAGCAGTCAGAGTAGTCGACCGTCACCCCTCCACTTT.

This clonotype was detected once. V usage is TRBV6-6 and J usage is TRBJ2-2; 10 bases match TRBD1. This CDR3 is built from 16 residues. Looked up from germline, CDR1 is MNHNY and CDR2 is SVGAGI (reference sequence). J gave up 5 bases and V 5 bases, and 8 bases lay outside the gene matches. CDR3 loop: CASSQGQGKTTGELFF. The CDR3 DNA reads TGTGCCAGCAGTCAGGGACAGGGGAAAACAACCGGGGAGCTGTTTTTT.

In regard to this clonotype: The junction departs from germline at one end; a sequencing error may be responsible. The chain combines TRBV10-2 with TRBJ2-6; D gene unclear. Per the germline V gene, CDR1 is WSHSY and CDR2 is SAAADI. The CDR3 totals 16 residues. The CDR3 coding sequence is TGCGCCAGCAGAGCAGACCCTGAATCTGGGTCCAACGTCCTGACTTTC. Its protein product is CASRADPESGSNVLTF.

This clonotype was seen a few times. The V call is TRBV28, the J call TRBJ2-3, with TRBD2 identical over 8 bases. Unmatched junction bases numbered 3, after V lost 2 bases and J lost 2 bases. The germline V gene encodes CDR1 MDHEN and CDR2 SYDVKM. The CDR3 loop spans 15 amino acids. CDR3 DNA: TGTGCCAGCAGTTTAGAACTAGCGGACACAGATACGCAGTATTTT. This encodes CASSLELADTDTQYF.

This sequence joins TRBV24-1 and TRBJ2-2; D gene ambiguous. Trimming shortened V by 3 bases and J by 2 bases, and 12 bases separated the two germline ends. The CDR3 consists of 16 residues. Germline values: CDR1 KGHDR, CDR2 SFDVKD. CDR3: CATSDQRDKNTGELFF. In nucleotides, the CDR3 is TGTGCCACCAGTGATCAGAGAGACAAAAACACCGGGGAGCTGTTTTTT.

The V and J genes are TRBV2 and TRBJ2-3, with D tentatively TRBD1 (6 bases). The CDR3 totals 14 residues. Germline V gives CDR1 SNHLY, CDR2 FYNNEI. V lost 6 bases and J 2 bases, leaving 12 bases between the germline ends. The CDR3 is CASSHGQITDTQYF. Written as DNA, the CDR3 is TGTGCCAGCAGCCACGGACAGATCACAGATACGCAGTATTTT.